This paragraph covers one T cell receptor (beta chain) sequence. Antigen unknown. The table came from immunoSEQ multiplex PCR; TCRdb's copy has only in-frame clones and leaves some out. Of around 150,000 clones in the sample, 85% to 90% were seen once. This entry belongs to a study of cytomegalovirus exposure and HLA in healthy donors. Regarding the study as a whole: Some public TCRs appeared in many individuals, while most sequences were rare. Specificity of a few CMV-associated chains for CMV antigens was verified in vitro.

The germline CDR1 and CDR2 sequences are KGHSH and LQKENI. Trimming left V 0 bases short and J 1 base short, with 15 bases between. CDR3 size: 17 residues. The clonotype originates from a man between 18 and 29 years old in good health and CMV-seropositive. This chain connects TRBV18 to TRBJ1-2, with D maybe TRBD1 (5 bases). Specimen: PBMCs. The CDR3 loop is CASSPPLRGKSNYGYTF. DNA for the CDR3: TGTGCCAGCTCACCACCATTAAGGGGAAAGAGTAACTATGGCTACACCTTC.